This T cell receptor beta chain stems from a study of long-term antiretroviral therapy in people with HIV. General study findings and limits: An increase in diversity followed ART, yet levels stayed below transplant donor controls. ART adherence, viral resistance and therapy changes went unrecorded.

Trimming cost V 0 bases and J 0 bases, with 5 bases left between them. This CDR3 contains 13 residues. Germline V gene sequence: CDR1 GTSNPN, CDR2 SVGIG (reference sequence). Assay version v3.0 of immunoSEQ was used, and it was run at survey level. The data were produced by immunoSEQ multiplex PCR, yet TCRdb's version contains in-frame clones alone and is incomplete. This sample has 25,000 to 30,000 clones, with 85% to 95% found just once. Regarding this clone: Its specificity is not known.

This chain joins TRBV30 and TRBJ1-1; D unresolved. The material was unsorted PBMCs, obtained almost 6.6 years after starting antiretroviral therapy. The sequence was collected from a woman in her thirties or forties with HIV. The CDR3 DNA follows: TGTGCCTGGAGTGTAGGTATGAACACTGAAGCTTTCTTT. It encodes CAWSVGMNTEAFF.